Presented here are 29 T cell receptor beta chains from one specimen sequenced in a study of OX40 agonist ivuxolimab in advanced cancers. The protocol was immunoSEQ multiplex PCR, while the TCRdb copy is restricted to in-frame clones and leaves out a portion. The sample has some 100,000 clones; about nine tenths are singletons. The specimen was CD4+ or CD8+ T cells sorted from blood, collected in a trial of the OX40 agonist ivuxolimab. The receptors come from an adult with an advanced solid tumor such as melanoma, head and neck, liver or kidney cancer.

In its sample, this clone was seen a few times. The J gene is TRBJ2-7, the V gene TRBV10-1; 7 bases map to TRBD1. The germline gives CDR1 WNHNN, CDR2 SYGVQD (reference sequence). The V gene end was trimmed by 8 bases and the J gene end by 0 bases; junction bases not matched to a gene: 13. The CDR3 length is 16 residues. The CDR3 is CASPKSGTDISYEQYF. CDR3 DNA: TGCGCCAGCCCCAAATCCGGGACAGACATCTCCTACGAGCAGTACTTC.

The J gene is TRBJ2-7, the V gene TRBV10-3, with 11 bases fitting TRBD2. The ends lost 2 bases at V and 7 bases at J; junction bases unmatched: 7. The CDR3 totals 15 residues. From germline, CDR1 is ENHRY and CDR2 SYGVKD. CDR3 loop: CAISETTGLAEEQYF. CDR3 in DNA: TGTGCCATCAGTGAGACAACGGGACTAGCGGAGGAGCAGTACTTC.

The chain is built from TRBV6-1 and TRBJ1-4; the D gene is possibly TRBD1 (6 bases). Germline values: CDR1 MNHNS, CDR2 SASEGT. The V gene lost 6 bases and the J gene lost 5 bases, with 16 bases spanning the gap. The CDR3 has 15 residues. The CDR3 nucleotides are TGTGCCAGCAGACCACCGGGACAAGCGAATGAAAAACTGTTTTTT. It yields the protein CASRPPGQANEKLFF.

The CDR3 spells CASSLYGGPNTEAFF. Written as DNA, the CDR3 is TGTGCCAGCAGTTTATATGGGGGACCGAACACTGAAGCTTTCTTT. This chain connects TRBV28 to TRBJ1-1; D is perhaps TRBD1 (5 bases). The CDR3 covers 15 residues. Trimming removed 1 base from V and 1 base from J, with 10 bases in between. In germline, CDR1 is MDHEN, CDR2 SYDVKM.

This sequence joins TRBV18 and TRBJ2-1; possibly TRBD1 or TRBD2 for D (5 bases each). Germline V gene data show CDR1 as KGHSH and CDR2 as LQKENI. The CDR3 is made up of 16 amino acids. V lost 5 bases and J 4 bases, leaving 18 bases between the germline ends. CDR3 sequence: CASSRVRVGTYNEQFF. The CDR3 nucleotides read TGTGCCAGCTCAAGGGTCAGGGTCGGGACGTACAATGAGCAGTTCTTC.

The genes are TRBV11-2 and TRBJ2-7; a possible D gene is TRBD1 (5 bases). CDR3 length equals 15 residues. V lost 2 bases, J lost 3 bases, and 14 bases lay in between. The germline V gene encodes CDR1 SGHAT and CDR2 FQNNGV. As DNA, the CDR3 is TGTGCCAGCAGCTTACCCACCCCCCAGGGCTACGAGCAGTACTTC. Translated, it gives CASSLPTPQGYEQYF.

The rearrangement uses TRBV29-1 and TRBJ2-1, with TRBD2 as a possible D gene (5 bases). Trimming pared 0 bases from V and 4 bases from J, leaving 10 bases between. CDR3 size: 14 residues. Germline lookup yields CDR1 SQVTM and CDR2 ANQGSEA. CDR3 nucleotide sequence: TGCAGCGTTGAAGATAATGGCGGGTACAATGAGCAGTTCTTC. This translates into CSVEDNGGYNEQFF.

The CDR3: CASSSGLAEHTDTQYF. As DNA, the CDR3 is TGTGCCAGCAGCTCTGGACTAGCGGAGCACACAGATACGCAGTATTTT. The chain recombines TRBV5-8 with TRBJ2-3, with 10 bases lining up with TRBD2. The V gene's germline CDR1 is SGHTS and CDR2 YDEGEE. CDR3 length: 16 amino acids. After removal of 3 bases from V and 2 bases from J, the junction contained 6 bases not matched to a gene. Combining the CDR3 with reference TRBV5-8 and TRBJ2-3 gives the whole variable domain EAGVTQSPTHLIKTRGQQATLRCSPISGHTSVYWYQQALGLGLQFLLWYDEGEERNRGNFPPRFSGRQFPNYSSELNVNALELEDSALYLCASSSGLAEHTDTQYFGPGTRLTVL.

The chain recombines TRBV2 with TRBJ2-5; D is unresolved. Between the trimmed V and J ends, which lost 7 bases and 5 bases, there was a span of 11 bases. This CDR3 is 12 amino acids long. The V gene's germline CDR1 is SNHLY and CDR2 FYNNEI. CDR3 region: CASNAVVETQYF. CDR3 nucleotides: TGTGCCAGCAATGCAGTTGTCGAGACCCAGTACTTC.

A word on this clone: It is unclear where the CDR3 begins or ends on the DNA, so no DNA is shown, and the CDR3 is as TCRdb lists it. This chain connects TRBV30 to TRBJ2-1; the D call in the table, TRBD2, was not verified against the DNA. The CDR3 length is 11 residues, termini included. Germline CDR1 and CDR2: GTSNPN and SVGIG (reference sequence). Here the CDR3 reads CAVGSGASEFF.

The V call is TRBV6-5, the J call TRBJ1-4; D call uncertain. The germline gives CDR1 MNHEY, CDR2 SVGAGI. This CDR3 is 16 amino acids long. Trimming removed 0 bases at V and 4 bases at J, with 12 bases between. The CDR3 protein is CASSYSYSLDNEKLFF. The CDR3 nucleotides read TGTGCCAGCAGTTACTCGTACAGCCTAGATAATGAAAAACTGTTTTTT.

The chain carries TRBV7-9 and TRBJ1-4; no firm D call. V shed 2 bases and J shed 8 bases, with 15 bases lying between them. CDR3 length: 15 residues. Germline CDR1 reads SEHNR; CDR2 reads FQNEAQ (reference sequence). The CDR3 sequence is CASSLSWGDSEKLFF. The DNA for the CDR3 is TGTGCCAGCAGCTTAAGTTGGGGTGATTCGGAAAAACTGTTTTTT.

This clone has just a few counts. Other DNA sequences in the same sample also yield this CDR3. The chain carries TRBV5-1 and TRBJ2-7, with 8 positions matching TRBD1. The CDR3 contains 14 residues. Germline trimming cut 4 bases from V and 5 bases from J; bases unmatched to any gene: 8. Germline assignment: CDR1 SGHRS and CDR2 YFSETQ. Written as DNA, the CDR3 is TGCGCCAGCAGCCCACGGACAGGGATGAACGAGCAGTACTTC. Its translation is CASSPRTGMNEQYF.

The V call is TRBV7-6, the J call TRBJ2-1, with D tentatively TRBD1 or TRBD2 (5 bases each). The CDR3 runs to 11 residues. Between the trimmed V and J ends, which lost 9 bases and 7 bases, there was a span of 10 bases. Germline V CDR1 and CDR2: SGHVS, FNYEAQ. The CDR3 sequence: CASNEGNEQFF. The CDR3 DNA sequence: TGTGCCAGTAACGAGGGGAATGAGCAGTTCTTC.

V usage is TRBV14 and J usage is TRBJ2-1; possible D gene TRBD2, 6 bases. CDR1 SGHDN and CDR2 FVKESK come from the germline V gene. Trimming took 3 bases from V and 2 from J, leaving 14 bases between them. This CDR3 region has 16 residues. The CDR3 coding sequence is TGTGCCAGCAGCCACCTCGCGGTAGCGGCCTACAATGAGCAGTTCTTC. It specifies CASSHLAVAAYNEQFF.

V usage is TRBV23-1 and J usage is TRBJ1-5, with D unclear. TRBV23-1 is sorted into the ORF group, with uncertain function. V was cut by 6 bases and J by 9 bases, with 15 bases left in between. This CDR3 has 13 residues. DNA of the CDR3: TGCGCCAGCAGCCCATTGGAGAGTCGGCCCCAGCATTTT. It encodes CASSPLESRPQHF.

The rearrangement joins TRBV7-3 to TRBJ2-7; perhaps TRBD1 as D (5 bases). The V end was cut by 0 bases, the J end by 4 bases, with 7 bases between. The CDR3 sequence is 13 residues long. Per the germline V gene, CDR1 is SGHTA and CDR2 is FQGTGA. The CDR3 region is CASSLTAGYEQYF. The CDR3, as DNA: TGTGCCAGCAGCTTAACGGCAGGGTACGAGCAGTACTTC.

The rearrangement joins TRBV5-4 to TRBJ2-7; D tentatively fits TRBD1 or TRBD2 (6 bases each). Germline V gene data show CDR1 as SGHNT and CDR2 as YYREEE (reference sequence). The CDR3 loop spans 14 amino acids. V was clipped by 1 base and J by 6 bases, with 14 bases between them. DNA for the CDR3: TGTGCCAGCAGCTTGTTCACCGGGGGCTCCGAGCAGTACTTC. As protein: CASSLFTGGSEQYF.

J is TRBJ2-1 and V is TRBV9; D possibly uses TRBD1 or TRBD2 (6 bases each). The CDR3 totals 14 residues. The germline V and J ends were trimmed by 4 bases and 10 bases, with 18 bases remaining between them. Germline CDR1 reads SGDLS; CDR2 reads YYNGEE. The CDR3 protein is CASSTSWGAGEQFF. CDR3 nucleotides: TGTGCCAGCAGCACCAGCTGGGGGGCAGGGGAGCAGTTCTTC.

The DNA of the CDR3 is TGTGCCAGCTCTTCGGGGCCGAACACTGAAGCTTTCTTT. It is translated as CASSSGPNTEAFF. V gene TRBV7-3 combines with J gene TRBJ1-1, with a tentative D call TRBD1 (5 bases). This CDR3 is 13 amino acids long. V lost 8 bases and J 1 base, leaving 11 bases between the germline ends. Germline V lookup: CDR1 SGHTA, CDR2 FQGTGA. Together with reference TRBV7-3 and TRBJ1-1, the CDR3 gives the full variable domain: GAGVSQTPSNKVTEKGKYVELRCDPISGHTALYWYRQSLGQGPEFLIYFQGTGAADDSGLPNDRFFAVRPEGSVSTLKIQRTERGDSAVYLCASSSGPNTEAFFGQGTRLTVV.

The chain uses TRBV2 and TRBJ2-3; D ambiguous. CDR3 size: 15 residues. CDR1 is SNHLY and CDR2 is FYNNEI in the germline V gene. Trimming left V 6 bases short and J 4 bases short, with 17 bases between. This chain's CDR3 is CASRLTAEQPDTQYF. CDR3 in DNA: TGTGCCAGCAGGCTTACTGCAGAGCAGCCAGATACGCAGTATTTT.

The count of this clone is one. Its ends do not fully match the called genes, so a read error is possible. J is TRBJ2-3 and V is TRBV30; 12 bases align to TRBD2. CDR3 size: 12 residues. Germline V lookup: CDR1 GTSNPN, CDR2 SVGIG (reference sequence). The CDR3 DNA sequence: TGTGCCTGGAGCGCGACTAGCGGGAGTACCGTATTT. Translated, it gives CAWSATSGSTVF.

This clone was observed once. The chain is built from TRBV11-2 and TRBJ2-7; D might be TRBD1 or TRBD2, each matching 5 bases. This CDR3 is 13 amino acids long. Deletions cut 4 bases from V and 3 bases from J, with 10 bases between. Germline V gene sequence: CDR1 SGHAT, CDR2 FQNNGV. The CDR3 bases are TGTGCCAGCAGCTCGGGGCCTGGCTACGAGCAGTACTTC. It is translated as CASSSGPGYEQYF.

The rearrangement joins TRBV5-4 to TRBJ2-2, with unresolved D. The CDR3 extends over 14 amino acids. The V gene lost 0 bases and the J gene lost 3 bases, with 6 bases spanning the gap. Germline V gives CDR1 SGHNT, CDR2 YYREEE (reference sequence). The CDR3 spells CASSLDRYTGELFF. In DNA, the CDR3 is TGTGCCAGCAGCTTGGATCGGTACACCGGGGAGCTGTTTTTT. Full variable domain (missing parts from reference TRBV5-4 and TRBJ2-2): ETGVTQSPTHLIKTRGQQVTLRCSSQSGHNTVSWYQQALGQGPQFIFQYYREEENGRGNFPPRFSGLQFPNYSSELNVNALELDDSALYLCASSLDRYTGELFFGEGSRLTVL.

J is TRBJ1-2 and V is TRBV5-1, with TRBD1 identical over 7 bases. This CDR3 has 14 amino acids. Germline V CDR1 and CDR2: SGHRS, YFSETQ. With 4 bases clipped from V and 6 bases from J, the junction kept 9 bases outside the gene matches. The CDR3 spells CASSIQGRVDGYTF. The CDR3 bases are TGCGCCAGCAGCATACAGGGGAGGGTAGATGGCTACACCTTC. The full variable domain, completed using reference TRBV5-1 and TRBJ1-2, is KAGVTQTPRYLIKTRGQQVTLSCSPISGHRSVSWYQQTPGQGLQFLFEYFSETQRNKGNFPGRFSGRQFSNSRSEMNVSTLELGDSALYLCASSIQGRVDGYTFGSGTRLTVV.

The chain links TRBV2 to TRBJ1-1, with D uncertain. The V end lost 4 bases, the J end lost 5 bases, and 14 bases lay between the germline ends. This CDR3 is 14 amino acids long. Germline-derived CDR1 and CDR2 are SNHLY and FYNNEI. Here the CDR3 DNA reads TGTGCCAGCAGTGGAGACCGGGGATGGACTGAAGCTTTCTTT. Its translation: CASSGDRGWTEAFF.

The chain couples TRBV28 to TRBJ2-7; D gene uncertain. V shed 5 bases and J shed 2 bases, with 16 bases lying between them. The CDR3 extends over 15 amino acids. Germline V CDR1 and CDR2: MDHEN, SYDVKM. CDR3 nucleotide sequence: TGTGCCAGCAGTCCCAGACGGATGAATCCCTACGAGCAGTACTTC. It specifies CASSPRRMNPYEQYF.

The rearrangement links TRBV5-1 to TRBJ1-2, with D tentatively TRBD1 (5 bases). The germline V gene has CDR1 SGHRS and CDR2 YFSETQ. Trimming removed 5 bases at V and 2 bases at J, with 16 bases between. The CDR3 length is 15 residues. The CDR3 sequence is CASRAPERDNYGYTF. The CDR3 DNA reads TGCGCCAGCAGGGCTCCGGAAAGGGACAACTATGGCTACACCTTC.

V is TRBV29-1 and J is TRBJ2-5; D is perhaps TRBD1 (6 bases). The V gene lost 6 bases and the J gene lost 1 base, with 18 bases spanning the gap. Germline assignment: CDR1 SQVTM and CDR2 ANQGSEA. This CDR3 region has 15 residues. The CDR3 nucleotides read TGCAGCGTCCCCGGGACACCTCGGGCCCAAGAGACCCAGTACTTC. Translated, it gives CSVPGTPRAQETQYF.